One and the same sample provided the 4 T cell receptor beta chains below, sequenced in a study of T cell responses to AZD1222 COVID-19 vaccine. Some clones are missing from TCRdb's copy, which holds only in-frame ones; the method was immunoSEQ multiplex PCR. The sample records tens of thousands of clones, around 90% being singletons. The sample here was peripheral blood, taken on day 0 of MenACWY control vaccination. All receptors derive from an adult in good health.

The chain uses TRBV6-5 and TRBJ1-1; TRBD1 might be the D (6 bases). The CDR3 length is 13 residues. Deletions cut 5 bases from V and 1 base from J, with 8 bases between. Germline V gene lookup returns CDR1 MNHEY and CDR2 SVGAGI. The chain's CDR3 is CASSRTANTEAFF. The CDR3 bases are TGTGCCAGCAGTAGGACAGCGAACACTGAAGCTTTCTTT.

J is TRBJ1-1 and V is TRBV11-2, with D perhaps matching TRBD1 (5 bases). Looked up from germline, CDR1 is SGHAT and CDR2 is FQNNGV. The V end lost 5 bases, the J end lost 5 bases, and 6 bases lay between the germline ends. This CDR3 is 11 amino acids long. This CDR3 reads CASSRGTEAFF. The DNA for the CDR3 is TGTGCCAGCAGCCGGGGGACTGAAGCTTTCTTT.

This clone was detected a few times. The gene calls are TRBV7-9 and TRBJ2-3; D is uncertain. V was cut by 3 bases and J by 1 base, with 11 bases left in between. CDR3 length: 15 amino acids. CDR1 is SEHNR, CDR2 FQNEAQ, per germline (reference sequence). The DNA of the CDR3 is TGTGCCAGCAGCTTGACCGGAAGCGGCACAGATACGCAGTATTTT. Encoded protein: CASSLTGSGTDTQYF.

This chain joins TRBV24-1 and TRBJ2-1; the D is unclear. Looked up from germline, CDR1 is KGHDR and CDR2 is SFDVKD. The V end lost 6 bases, the J end lost 2 bases, and 10 bases lay between the germline ends. The CDR3 is 14 amino acids. The CDR3 sequence: CATSTDDTYNEQFF. The CDR3 DNA sequence: TGTGCCACCAGTACGGATGATACCTACAATGAGCAGTTCTTC.